This entry describes one T cell receptor (beta chain). The protocol was immunoSEQ multiplex PCR, while the TCRdb copy is restricted to in-frame clones and leaves out a portion. The profile shows about 200,000 clones, under 90% of them singletons. The record originates from a study of blood T cell repertoires in COVID-19. The V gene lost 4 bases and the J gene lost 0 bases, with 13 bases spanning the gap. This CDR3 spans 16 amino acids. Germline V gene lookup returns CDR1 ENHRY and CDR2 SYGVKD. The receptor's source is a woman of 80 years or more with COVID-19, enrolled during active disease. V is TRBV10-3 and J is TRBJ1-3; D perhaps matches TRBD1 (5 bases). The source material was peripheral blood. The CDR3 region is CAISGGLTVSGNTIYF. CDR3 nucleotide sequence: TGTGCCATCAGTGGGGGACTCACCGTCTCTGGAAACACCATATATTTT.